Presented here are 12 T cell receptor beta chains from one specimen sequenced in a study of T cells in Graves' hyperthyroidism and ophthalmopathy. Researchers took RNA transcripts and amplified the TCR beta CDR3 regions from them. The primer set for the first-round RT-PCR of the TCR CDR3 was HTBI. TCRdb called the multiplex PCR reads again in MiXCR, with one record for every CDR3 protein. The sample shows about 740,000 distinct CDR3 sequences, approximately 14% of them seen only once. The sample consisted of blood. The receptors come from a woman aged 18-30 years with Graves' hyperthyroidism.

This clonotype was seen many times. V and J are TRBV28 and TRBJ2-2; D possibly corresponds to TRBD2 (5 bases). Germline CDR1 is MDHEN and CDR2 is SYDVKM. V was trimmed by 2 bases and J by 0 bases, leaving 10 bases between them. This CDR3 is built from 16 residues. CDR3 DNA: TGTGCCAGCAGTTTAAGCGGACCGCCGAACACCGGGGAGCTGTTTTTT. Amino acid sequence: CASSLSGPPNTGELFF.

This clonotype was seen at least ten times. The CDR3 DNA sequence: TGTGCCAGCAGTTCCCAGACTAGAACGGCCACAGATACGCAGTATTTT. This sequence encodes CASSSQTRTATDTQYF. The chain couples TRBV28 to TRBJ2-3, with D tentatively TRBD2 (6 bases). Germline V gene data show CDR1 as MDHEN and CDR2 as SYDVKM. Trimming removed 4 bases from V and 2 bases from J, with 16 bases in between. The CDR3 totals 16 residues.

This clonotype appeared a few times. The rearrangement uses TRBV30 and TRBJ2-2; D ambiguous. The V and J ends lost 2 bases and 7 bases respectively, with 5 bases between them. This CDR3 is 11 amino acids long. Germline V gives CDR1 GTSNPN, CDR2 SVGIG (reference sequence). DNA of the CDR3: TGTGCCTGGAGTATCGGCGGGGAGCTGTTTTTT. Its translation: CAWSIGGELFF.

This clonotype was detected ten times or more. This sequence joins TRBV27 and TRBJ2-1; 8 bases map to TRBD2. This CDR3 spans 15 amino acids. The germline V gene has CDR1 MNHEY and CDR2 SMNVEV (reference sequence). The V gene end was trimmed by 4 bases and the J gene end by 6 bases; junction bases not matched to a gene: 8. The CDR3 here is CASSSGSRGGNEQFF. In DNA form, the CDR3 reads TGTGCCAGCAGTTCTGGTTCTCGGGGGGGCAATGAGCAGTTCTTC.

This clonotype was seen ten or more times. The chain joins TRBV6-1 to TRBJ2-7; 9 bases agree with TRBD1. With 10 bases clipped from V and 3 bases from J, the junction kept 4 bases outside the gene matches. Germline assignment: CDR1 MNHNS and CDR2 SASEGT. This CDR3 spans 12 amino acids. CDR3 protein: CATRTGDYEQYF. CDR3 nucleotide sequence: TGTGCCACTAGGACAGGGGACTACGAGCAGTACTTC.

The V call is TRBV15, the J call TRBJ2-5; D not resolved. The germline CDR1 and CDR2 sequences are LNHNV and YYDKDF (reference sequence). The CDR3 runs 12 residues. The V gene lost 5 bases and the J gene lost 4 bases, with 8 bases spanning the gap. DNA for the CDR3: TGTGCCACCAGCGGGATTCGAGAGACCCAGTACTTC. The encoded protein is CATSGIRETQYF.

This clonotype was seen a few times. The chain carries TRBV6-2 or TRBV6-3 and TRBJ2-2; D uncertain. This CDR3 has 15 amino acids. The V end lost 8 bases, the J end lost 4 bases, and 17 bases lay between the germline ends. Germline-derived CDR1 and CDR2 are MNHEY and SVGEGT. The CDR3 protein is CASSPGFLGTGELFF. CDR3 DNA: TGTGCCAGCTCCCCCGGGTTCTTAGGCACCGGGGAGCTGTTTTTT.

The chain joins TRBV6-2 or TRBV6-3 to TRBJ2-2; TRBD2 matches 10 bases. This CDR3 comprises 12 residues. Germline CDR1 and CDR2: MNHEY and SVGEGT. For the CDR3, the DNA is TGTGCTAGCGGGAGGTTGACCGGGGAGCTGTTTTTT. As protein: CASGRLTGELFF.

At least ten counts were recorded for this clonotype. The chain employs TRBV28 and TRBJ2-1; 10 bases are a match to TRBD2. The CDR3 has 16 residues. Germline V gene data show CDR1 as MDHEN and CDR2 as SYDVKM. With 4 bases clipped from V and 7 bases from J, the junction kept 10 bases outside the gene matches. In nucleotides, the CDR3 is TGTGCCAGCAGTTCTATGAGCGGGAGGGGCGAAAATGAGCAGTTCTTC. Its translation is CASSSMSGRGENEQFF.

This clonotype was detected a few times. The V gene is TRBV4-3, the J gene TRBJ2-1; weak D call: TRBD2 (6 bases). Looked up from germline, CDR1 is LGHNA and CDR2 is YSLEER. The CDR3 has 16 amino acids. The V and J ends lost 1 base and 1 base respectively, with 11 bases between them. The CDR3 sequence is CASSQVYGRSYNEQFF. The CDR3 DNA follows: TGCGCCAGCAGCCAAGTTTACGGGAGATCCTACAATGAGCAGTTCTTC.

The V and J genes are TRBV29-1 and TRBJ2-3, with TRBD1 matching 10 bases. The CDR3 contains 12 residues. Losses at the gene ends were 7 bases for V and 3 bases for J; bases not matched to a gene: 1. Germline values: CDR1 SQVTM, CDR2 ANQGSEA. The CDR3 region has the DNA TGCAGCGGGACAGGGGGTACAGATACGCAGTATTTT. It codes for CSGTGGTDTQYF.

This clonotype was seen many times. The rearrangement joins TRBV20-1 to TRBJ2-3; 8 bases fit TRBD2. After removal of 0 bases from V and 2 bases from J, the junction contained 13 bases not matched to a gene. The CDR3 runs to 18 residues. Per the germline V gene, CDR1 is DFQATT and CDR2 is SNEGSKA (reference sequence). DNA of the CDR3: TGCAGTGCTAGAGATTTAGCGGGGTCGGGGGTTTACACAGATACGCAGTATTTT. Translation gives CSARDLAGSGVYTDTQYF.